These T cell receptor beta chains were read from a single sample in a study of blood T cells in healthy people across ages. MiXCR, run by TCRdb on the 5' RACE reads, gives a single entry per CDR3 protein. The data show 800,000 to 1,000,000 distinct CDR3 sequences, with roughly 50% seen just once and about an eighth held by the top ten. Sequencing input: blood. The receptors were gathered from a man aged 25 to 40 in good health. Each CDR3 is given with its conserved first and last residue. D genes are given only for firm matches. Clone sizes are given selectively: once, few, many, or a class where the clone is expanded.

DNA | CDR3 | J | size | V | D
TGTGCCAGCAGTTACTCGACTAGCGGGGGGGAGACCCAGTACTTC | CASSYSTSGGETQYF | TRBJ2-5 | few | TRBV6-5 | TRBD2
TGCGCCAGCAGCCAAGGTTTGCGTGACGATACGCAGTATTTT | CASSQGLRDDTQYF | TRBJ2-3 | - | TRBV4-1 | -
TGTGCCAGCAGCCCTGGGACAGCTAATGAAAAACTGTTTTTT | CASSPGTANEKLFF | TRBJ1-4 | - | TRBV7-9 | TRBD1
TGTGCCAGCAGTTCCCTCCTACGGGAGCAGTACTTC | CASSSLLREQYF | TRBJ2-7 | - | TRBV27 | -
TGTGCCAGCAGCTTGGGGGAGGGGGAAATCTACAATGAGCAGTTCTTC | CASSLGEGEIYNEQFF | TRBJ2-1 | few | TRBV11-1 | -
TGTGCCAGCACCTCGGGACAGGGTAAAGATACGCAGTATTTT | CASTSGQGKDTQYF | TRBJ2-3 | - | TRBV28 | TRBD1
TGTGCCAGCAGACTAGCGGGGGGTGAGCAGTTCTTC | CASRLAGGEQFF | TRBJ2-1 | - | TRBV7-2 | TRBD2
TGCAGCGTTGACCTGCTAGGGACTAGCGCTAACTACAATGAGCAGTTCTTC | CSVDLLGTSANYNEQFF | TRBJ2-1 | many | TRBV29-1 | TRBD2
TGTGCCAGCAGCCGGGCGTCACCGCCTTCCTCTAACTATGGCTACACCTTC | CASSRASPPSSNYGYTF | TRBJ1-2 | - | TRBV12-3/TRBV12-4 | -
TGTGCCAGCACCCTAGGGACAGGGTTGGACGATTCACCCCTCCACTTT | CASTLGTGLDDSPLHF | TRBJ1-6 | - | TRBV7-9 | TRBD1
TGCGCCAGCAGGGACAGGGAAGGACTAGAAAGCACAGATACGCAGTATTTT | CASRDREGLESTDTQYF | TRBJ2-3 | few | TRBV5-1 | -
TGTGCCAGCAGTGTACGCGACGCCGAGACCCAGTACTTC | CASSVRDAETQYF | TRBJ2-5 | - | TRBV27 | -
TGTGCCAGCAGCCCGAGTAGTTCAGGCGGCACTGAAGCTTTCTTT | CASSPSSSGGTEAFF | TRBJ1-1 | - | TRBV9 | -
TGTGCCAGCAGCTGGACTAGCGGGGGGGCCCCCTACAATGAGCAGTTCTTC | CASSWTSGGAPYNEQFF | TRBJ2-1 | - | TRBV13 | TRBD2
TGTGCCAGCAGTTTCCTAGCGGGGGGTGTAGATACGCAGTATTTT | CASSFLAGGVDTQYF | TRBJ2-3 | few | TRBV12-3/TRBV12-4 | TRBD2
TGCAGCGGGACAGGGATGAACACTGAAGCTTTCTTT | CSGTGMNTEAFF | TRBJ1-1 | - | TRBV29-1 | TRBD1
TGTGCCAGCAGCTTAGTCTCAAGACTCAACTACGAGCAGTACTTC | CASSLVSRLNYEQYF | TRBJ2-7 | - | TRBV11-2 | -
TGTGCCATCAGTGGGGACAGTGGAAATTCACCCCTCCACTTT | CAISGDSGNSPLHF | TRBJ1-6 | few | TRBV10-3 | TRBD1
TGTGCTAGCAGCCGGGACAGGGCCGAAGAGACCCAGTACTTC | CASSRDRAEETQYF | TRBJ2-5 | - | TRBV7-7 | TRBD1
TGTGCCAGCAGTTCCGATGACAGTTACGAGCAGTACTTC | CASSSDDSYEQYF | TRBJ2-7 | many | TRBV27 | -
TGTGCCAGCAGCCGCGGAAGCGGGACAGGGTCCTACGAGCAGTACTTC | CASSRGSGTGSYEQYF | TRBJ2-7 | - | TRBV3-1 | TRBD1
TGTGCCATCAAACGGCAGGGAAACAATGAGCAGTTCTTC | CAIKRQGNNEQFF | TRBJ2-1 | few | TRBV6-5 | -
TGTGCCAGCAGCTTAGAGTCAGCGGGGAATGAGCAGTTCTTC | CASSLESAGNEQFF | TRBJ2-1 | few | TRBV11-3 | TRBD2
TGTGCCAGCAGCCTACTACCGGGACAGAGCGATGGCTACACCTTC | CASSLLPGQSDGYTF | TRBJ1-2 | - | TRBV5-6 | TRBD1
TGTGCCAGCGGGGTTGGGGGGAACTTAAACTATGGCTACACCTTC | CASGVGGNLNYGYTF | TRBJ1-2 | few | TRBV2 | -
TGCGCCAGCAGCCCTGCGGGGGGGAGAGAAGAGACCCAGTACTTC | CASSPAGGREETQYF | TRBJ2-5 | - | TRBV5-1 | TRBD2
TGCGCCAGCAGCCAAGTCGGGACACCGCGGTGGGCTAATGAAAAACTGTTTTTT | CASSQVGTPRWANEKLFF | TRBJ1-4 | - | TRBV4-3 | -
TGTGCCAGCCGTTTAATACCTAACACCGGGGAGCTGTTTTTT | CASRLIPNTGELFF | TRBJ2-2 | - | TRBV6-5 | -
TGTGCCAGCAGCGGGGCCTTTAGCTCCTACGAGCAGTACTTC | CASSGAFSSYEQYF | TRBJ2-7 | few | TRBV6-2/TRBV6-3 | -
TGTGCCAGCAGCTTTTCTAGCGGGCAGTTCTTC | CASSFSSGQFF | TRBJ2-1 | - | TRBV5-6 | TRBD2
TGTGCCAGCAGCTTAGCGCCGGGATGGATATACGAGCAGTACTTC | CASSLAPGWIYEQYF | TRBJ2-7 | - | TRBV7-2 | -
TGTGCCAGCAGCCTACTAGCTTCGGGGGGGGTCCGCTACGAGCAGTACTTC | CASSLLASGGVRYEQYF | TRBJ2-7 | - | TRBV4-2 | TRBD2
TGCAGCGTTGGGGCTCGGGACAGAGTTTCCACAGATACGCAGTATTTT | CSVGARDRVSTDTQYF | TRBJ2-3 | few | TRBV29-1 | TRBD1
TGTGCCAGCAGTTACTCGGTTCAGGGGTTGGCTTTCTTT | CASSYSVQGLAFF | TRBJ1-1 | - | TRBV6-6 | -
TGTGCCAGCAGTACGATAGCATGGAGCACAGATACGCAGTATTTT | CASSTIAWSTDTQYF | TRBJ2-3 | - | TRBV27 | -
TGCGCCAGCAGCCAAGGTATCATGGAGGGGGCCACTGAAGCTTTCTTT | CASSQGIMEGATEAFF | TRBJ1-1 | - | TRBV4-1 | TRBD1
TGTGCCAGCAGTTACGGGCAGGGGGCCTACGAGCAGTACTTC | CASSYGQGAYEQYF | TRBJ2-7 | - | TRBV6-5 | TRBD1
TGTGCCAGCAGCCAAGACGCGACTAGAAGAAGCGATACGCAGTATTTT | CASSQDATRRSDTQYF | TRBJ2-3 | many | TRBV4-2 | -
TGTGCCAGCAGCCCGATGGGACAGAGCAATCAGCCCCAGCATTTT | CASSPMGQSNQPQHF | TRBJ1-5 | few | TRBV7-2 | TRBD1
TGCGCCAGCAGCCAAAATGGGGGGGCAGGGCTAGGAAAACTGTTTTTT | CASSQNGGAGLGKLFF | TRBJ1-4 | - | TRBV4-1 | -
TGTGCCGGCAGCACGACAGCCGCTAACTATGGCTACACCTTC | CAGSTTAANYGYTF | TRBJ1-2 | - | TRBV5-6 | -
TGCAGTGCTAGAGATCCGACTAGCGGGGTGGCGTACTACAATGAGCAGTTCTTC | CSARDPTSGVAYYNEQFF | TRBJ2-1 | - | TRBV20-1 | TRBD2
TGTGCCATCAGGGAAGCAGGGGTAGAAGATGGCTACACCTTC | CAIREAGVEDGYTF | TRBJ1-2 | - | TRBV10-3 | -
TGTGCCAGCTCACCACCGGGCGGTTACTCCTACGAGCAGTACTTC | CASSPPGGYSYEQYF | TRBJ2-7 | - | TRBV18 | -
TGTGCCAGCTGGAGCGGGAGTGTAGGAGAGACCCAGTACTTC | CASWSGSVGETQYF | TRBJ2-5 | - | TRBV6-2/TRBV6-3 | TRBD2
TGTGCCAGCAGTTTATTGGGGTCTGATGGCTACACCTTC | CASSLLGSDGYTF | TRBJ1-2 | - | TRBV12-3/TRBV12-4 | -
TGTGCCAGCAGCTCTCAAGGGGGGGCCGGAGATACGCAGTATTTT | CASSSQGGAGDTQYF | TRBJ2-3 | - | TRBV7-3 | -
TGTGCCAGCAGCCCCGGCGGACGTTGGGGGGGTGAGCAGTTCTTC | CASSPGGRWGGEQFF | TRBJ2-1 | - | TRBV7-8 | TRBD2
TGTGCCATCAGTGAGTTGGGACAGGGGGCCAAAAACATTCAGTACTTC | CAISELGQGAKNIQYF | TRBJ2-4 | many | TRBV10-3 | TRBD1
TGTGCCAGCAGCGACAGTAGCAGGTTACAAGAGACCCAGTACTTC | CASSDSSRLQETQYF | TRBJ2-5 | few | TRBV7-2 | -
TGTGCCAGCAGAAACGGGGGGATCTCCTACGAGCAGTACTTC | CASRNGGISYEQYF | TRBJ2-7 | few | TRBV6-2/TRBV6-3 | TRBD2
TGTGCCAGCAGTTTAGATGCAGGTCCCCACAATGAGCAGTACTTC | CASSLDAGPHNEQYF | TRBJ2-5 | - | TRBV28 | -
TGTGCCAGCAGCCAAACTTGGGCAGGGGCCTACGAGCAGTACTTC | CASSQTWAGAYEQYF | TRBJ2-7 | - | TRBV7-2 | -